Ten or more counts support the clone carrying this TCR beta chain. Its antigen is not identified. RNA transcripts provided the source from which TCR beta CDR3 regions were amplified. A set of HTBI primers served as the primers for a first-round RT-PCR of the TCR CDR3. TCRdb re-called the multiplex PCR reads with MiXCR, one entry per CDR3 protein. The profile covers approximately 490,000 distinct CDR3 sequences, with around a fifth appearing a single time and 45% to 55% taken by the ten largest. This sample was included in a study of T cells in Graves' hyperthyroidism and ophthalmopathy. Study as a whole: Blood was drawn when the patient was first diagnosed and still untreated. Study-wide points: Ophthalmopathy could be told apart from stable hyperthyroidism with a 13 V-J model. Ophthalmopathy was model-predicted a median approximately 6.4 months pre-onset.

The CDR3 contains 14 residues. Germline V gene sequence: CDR1 LGHDT, CDR2 YNNKEL (reference sequence). Trimming took 3 bases from V and 1 from J, leaving 9 bases between them. Those patients with uncontrolled infection, other autoimmune disease, pregnancy or lactation were excluded. Sequences were obtained from blood. This receptor was identified in a woman in her seventies with Graves' ophthalmopathy. The J gene is TRBJ1-1, the V gene TRBV3-1; D gene unclear. This CDR3 is CASSHPQENTEAFF. CDR3 nucleotide sequence: TGTGCCAGCAGCCATCCTCAGGAGAACACTGAAGCTTTCTTT.